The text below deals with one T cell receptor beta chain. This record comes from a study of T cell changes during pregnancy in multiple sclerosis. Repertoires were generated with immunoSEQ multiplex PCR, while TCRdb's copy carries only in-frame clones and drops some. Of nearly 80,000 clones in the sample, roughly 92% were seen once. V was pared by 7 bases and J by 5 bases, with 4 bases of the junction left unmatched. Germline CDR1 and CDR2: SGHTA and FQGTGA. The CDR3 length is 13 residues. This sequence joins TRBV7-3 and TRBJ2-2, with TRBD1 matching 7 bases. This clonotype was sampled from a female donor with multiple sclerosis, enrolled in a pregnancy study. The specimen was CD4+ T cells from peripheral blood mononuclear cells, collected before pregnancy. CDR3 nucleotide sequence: TGTGCCAGCAACCAACAGGGGACCGGGGAGCTGTTTTTT. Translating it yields CASNQQGTGELFF.